A single sample gave rise to the 2 T cell receptor beta chains below, sequenced in a study of vaccination and CD4 T cells after COVID-19. Their cognate antigens are unknown. As for treatment: roughly nine-day PBMC culture with coronavirus spike peptide pools or control peptides (ViraFEST assay). The unexposed donor gave CD4+ T cells before the COVID-19 pandemic (2011-2018). Oncomine TCR Beta short-read sequencing was applied to DNA from cultured CD4+ T cells. TCRdb reprocessed the PCR reads with MiXCR, giving one entry per CDR3 protein. The sample lists 8,800 or so distinct CDR3 sequences; around 48% were seen once. Sequencing was carried out using CD4+ T cells from blood, cultured in vitro. The receptors were sampled from a human donor in good health.

This clonotype was counted between two and nine times. The rearrangement uses TRBV20-1 and TRBJ2-5; 9 bases agree with TRBD2. Looked up from germline, CDR1 is DFQATT and CDR2 is SNEGSKA (reference sequence). The CDR3 runs to 14 residues. The V segment lost 3 bases and the J segment 6 bases; nucleotides outside the gene matches: 8. CDR3 amino acids: CSARVGTSRQTQYF. Written as DNA, the CDR3 is TGCAGTGCTAGGGTTGGGACTAGCAGGCAGACCCAGTACTTC.

This rearrangement joins TRBV28 to TRBJ1-1, with D uncertain. CDR1 is MDHEN, CDR2 SYDVKM, per germline. CDR3 size: 11 residues. The V and J ends lost 6 bases and 7 bases respectively, with 9 bases between them. The CDR3 loop reads CASRVPSEAFF. DNA for the CDR3: TGTGCCAGCAGGGTCCCGAGTGAAGCTTTCTTT.